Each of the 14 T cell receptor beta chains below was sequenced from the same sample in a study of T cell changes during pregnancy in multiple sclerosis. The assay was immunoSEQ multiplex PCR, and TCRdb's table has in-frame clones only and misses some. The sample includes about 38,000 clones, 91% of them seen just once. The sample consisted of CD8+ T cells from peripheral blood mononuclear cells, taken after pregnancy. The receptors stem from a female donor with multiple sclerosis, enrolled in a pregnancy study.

CDR3 coding DNA: TGTGCCAGCAGCTTATTACAGGGGGCAAACACTGAAGCTTTCTTT. It encodes CASSLLQGANTEAFF. The chain recombines TRBV7-9 with TRBJ1-1; 9 bases map to TRBD1. V gave up 2 bases and J gave up 2 bases; unmatched junction bases: 3. CDR3 length: 15 residues. Per the germline V gene, CDR1 is SEHNR and CDR2 is FQNEAQ (reference sequence).

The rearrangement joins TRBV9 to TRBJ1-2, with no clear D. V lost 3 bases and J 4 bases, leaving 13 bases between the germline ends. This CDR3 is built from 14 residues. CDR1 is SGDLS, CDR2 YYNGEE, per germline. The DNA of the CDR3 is TGTGCCAGCAGCGCTGGGTTAGGCGGCTATGGCTACACCTTC. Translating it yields CASSAGLGGYGYTF.

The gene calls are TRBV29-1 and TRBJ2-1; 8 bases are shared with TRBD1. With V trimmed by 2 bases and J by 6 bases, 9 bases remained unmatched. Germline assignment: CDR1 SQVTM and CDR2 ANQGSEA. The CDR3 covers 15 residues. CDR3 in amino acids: CSVEWVTGEINEQFF. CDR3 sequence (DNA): TGCAGCGTTGAATGGGTGACAGGGGAAATCAATGAGCAGTTCTTC.

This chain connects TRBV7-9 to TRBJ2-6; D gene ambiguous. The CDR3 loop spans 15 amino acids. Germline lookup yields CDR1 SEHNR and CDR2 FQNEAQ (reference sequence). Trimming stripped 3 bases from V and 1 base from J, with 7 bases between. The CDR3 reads CASSFRDSGANVLTF. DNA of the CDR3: TGTGCCAGCAGCTTTCGCGATTCTGGGGCCAACGTCCTGACTTTC.

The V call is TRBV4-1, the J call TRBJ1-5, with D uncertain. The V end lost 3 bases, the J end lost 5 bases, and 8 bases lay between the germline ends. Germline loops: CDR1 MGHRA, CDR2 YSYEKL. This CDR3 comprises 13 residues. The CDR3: CASSQALDQPQHF. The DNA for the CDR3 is TGCGCCAGCAGCCAGGCCCTCGATCAGCCCCAGCATTTT.

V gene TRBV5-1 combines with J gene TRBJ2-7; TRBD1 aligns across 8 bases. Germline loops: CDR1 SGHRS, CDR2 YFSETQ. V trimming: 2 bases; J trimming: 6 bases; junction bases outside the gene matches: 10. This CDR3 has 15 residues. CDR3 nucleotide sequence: TGCGCCAGCAGCTTCTCGGGACAGGTTAATCTCGAGCAGTACTTC. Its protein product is CASSFSGQVNLEQYF.

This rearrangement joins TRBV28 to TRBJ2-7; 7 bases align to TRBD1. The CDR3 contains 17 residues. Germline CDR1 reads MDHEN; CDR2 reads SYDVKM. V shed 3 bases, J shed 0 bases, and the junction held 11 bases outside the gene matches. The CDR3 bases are TGTGCCAGCAGTTTCGTCACAGGGGATACTAGCTCCTACGAGCAGTACTTC. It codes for CASSFVTGDTSSYEQYF.

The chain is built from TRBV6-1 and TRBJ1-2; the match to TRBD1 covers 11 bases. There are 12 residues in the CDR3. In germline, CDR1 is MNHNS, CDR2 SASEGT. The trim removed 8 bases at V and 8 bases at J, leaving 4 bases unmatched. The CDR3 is CASPGQGDGYTF. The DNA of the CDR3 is TGTGCCAGCCCGGGACAGGGGGACGGCTACACCTTC.

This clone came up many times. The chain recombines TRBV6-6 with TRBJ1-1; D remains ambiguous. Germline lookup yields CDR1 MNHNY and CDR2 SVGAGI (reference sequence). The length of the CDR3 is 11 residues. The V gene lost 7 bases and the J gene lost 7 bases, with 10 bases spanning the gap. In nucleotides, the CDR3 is TGTGCCAGCATGTTCGGGTATGAAGCTTTCTTT. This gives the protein CASMFGYEAFF.

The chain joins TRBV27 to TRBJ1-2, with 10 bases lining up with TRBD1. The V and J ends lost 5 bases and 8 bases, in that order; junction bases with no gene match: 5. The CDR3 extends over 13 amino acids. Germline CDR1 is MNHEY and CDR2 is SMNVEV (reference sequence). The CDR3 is CASSPGTGAGYTF. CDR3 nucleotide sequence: TGTGCCAGCAGTCCCGGGACAGGGGCCGGCTACACCTTC.

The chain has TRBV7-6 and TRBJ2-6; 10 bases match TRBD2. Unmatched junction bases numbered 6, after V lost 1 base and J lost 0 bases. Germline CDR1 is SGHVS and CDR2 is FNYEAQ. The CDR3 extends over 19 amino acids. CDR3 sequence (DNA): TGTGCCAGCAGCTTAGGTGGGACTAGCGTCCCCTCTGGGGCCAACGTCCTGACTTTC. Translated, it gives CASSLGGTSVPSGANVLTF.

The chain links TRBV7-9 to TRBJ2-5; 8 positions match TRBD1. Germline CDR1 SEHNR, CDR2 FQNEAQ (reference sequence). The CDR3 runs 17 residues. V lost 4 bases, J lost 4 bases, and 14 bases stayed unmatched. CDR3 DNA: TGTGCCAGCAGCTGGGATGCCGCAGGGGACAGGAGAGAGACCCAGTACTTC. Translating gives CASSWDAAGDRRETQYF.

In nucleotides, the CDR3 is TGTGCCAGCAGCCTGGGACAGTTCTACGAGCAGTACTTC. This encodes CASSLGQFYEQYF. This chain uses TRBV27 with TRBJ2-7, with 7 bases matching TRBD1. J gave up 3 bases and V 6 bases, and 5 bases lay outside the gene matches. There are 13 residues in the CDR3. Germline values: CDR1 MNHEY, CDR2 SMNVEV (reference sequence).

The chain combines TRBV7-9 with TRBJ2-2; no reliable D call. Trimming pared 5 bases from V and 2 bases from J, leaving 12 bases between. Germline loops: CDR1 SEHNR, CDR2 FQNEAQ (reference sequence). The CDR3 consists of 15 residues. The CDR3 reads CASSRRRPNTGELFF. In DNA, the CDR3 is TGTGCCAGCAGCCGACGGCGGCCTAACACCGGGGAGCTGTTTTTT.